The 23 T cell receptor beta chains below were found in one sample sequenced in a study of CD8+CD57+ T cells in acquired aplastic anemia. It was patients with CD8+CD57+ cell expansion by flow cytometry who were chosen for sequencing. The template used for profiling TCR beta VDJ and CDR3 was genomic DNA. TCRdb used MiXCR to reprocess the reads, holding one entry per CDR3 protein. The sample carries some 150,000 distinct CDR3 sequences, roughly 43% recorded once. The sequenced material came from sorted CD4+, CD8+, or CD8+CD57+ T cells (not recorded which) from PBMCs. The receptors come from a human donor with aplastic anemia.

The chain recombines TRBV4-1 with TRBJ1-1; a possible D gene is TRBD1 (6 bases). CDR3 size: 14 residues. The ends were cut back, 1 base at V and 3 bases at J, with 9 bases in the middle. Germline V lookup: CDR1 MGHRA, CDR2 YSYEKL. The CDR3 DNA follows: TGCGCCAGCAGCCAAGCTCACAGGGACACTGAAGCTTTCTTT. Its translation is CASSQAHRDTEAFF.

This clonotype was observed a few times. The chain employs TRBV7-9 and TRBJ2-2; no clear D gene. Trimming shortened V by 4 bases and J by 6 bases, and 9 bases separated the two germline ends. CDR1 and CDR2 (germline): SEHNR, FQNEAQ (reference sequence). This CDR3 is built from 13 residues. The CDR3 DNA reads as TGTGCCAGCAGCTCAATTTACCCCGGGGAGCTGTTTTTT. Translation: CASSSIYPGELFF. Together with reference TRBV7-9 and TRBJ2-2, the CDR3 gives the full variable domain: DTGVSQNPRHKITKRGQNVTFRCDPISEHNRLYWYRQTLGQGPEFLTYFQNEAQLEKSRLLSDRFSAERPKGSFSTLEIQRTEQGDSAMYLCASSSIYPGELFFGEGSRLTVL.

The DNA for the CDR3 is TGTGCCAGCAGTGAAAGCCCAGATGCCAATGAGCAGTTCTTC. Translating it yields CASSESPDANEQFF. This sequence joins TRBV2 and TRBJ2-1; no definite D call. The CDR3 contains 14 residues. Trimming shortened V by 2 bases and J by 6 bases, and 11 bases separated the two germline ends. CDR1 SNHLY and CDR2 FYNNEI come from the germline V gene.

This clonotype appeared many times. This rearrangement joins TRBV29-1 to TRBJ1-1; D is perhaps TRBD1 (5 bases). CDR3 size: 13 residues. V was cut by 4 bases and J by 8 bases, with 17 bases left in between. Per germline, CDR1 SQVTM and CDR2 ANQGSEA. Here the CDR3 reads CSVVGQTETEAFF. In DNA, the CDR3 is TGCAGCGTTGTGGGGCAGACCGAGACGGAAGCTTTCTTT.

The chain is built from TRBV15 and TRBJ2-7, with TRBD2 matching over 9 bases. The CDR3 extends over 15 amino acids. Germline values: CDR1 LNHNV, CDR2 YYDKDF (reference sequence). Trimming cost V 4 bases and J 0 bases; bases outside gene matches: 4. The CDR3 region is CATSTGTSYSYEQYF. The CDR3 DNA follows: TGTGCCACCAGCACCGGGACTAGCTACTCCTACGAGCAGTACTTC.

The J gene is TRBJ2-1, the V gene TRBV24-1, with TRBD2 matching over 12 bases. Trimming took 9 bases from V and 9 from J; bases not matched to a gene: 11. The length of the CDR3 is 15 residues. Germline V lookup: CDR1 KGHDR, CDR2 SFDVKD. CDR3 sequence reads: CATAKLAGGPSEQFF. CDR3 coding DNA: TGTGCCACCGCAAAGCTAGCGGGAGGGCCGAGTGAGCAGTTCTTC.

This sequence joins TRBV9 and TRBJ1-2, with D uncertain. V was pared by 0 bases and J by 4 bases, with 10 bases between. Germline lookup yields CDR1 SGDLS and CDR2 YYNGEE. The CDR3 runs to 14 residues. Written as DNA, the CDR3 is TGTGCCAGCAGCGTAGCCACCTCCGGCTATGGCTACACCTTC. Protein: CASSVATSGYGYTF. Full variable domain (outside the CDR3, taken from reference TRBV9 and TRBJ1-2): DSGVTQTPKHLITATGQRVTLRCSPRSGDLSVYWYQQSLDQGLQFLIQYYNGEERAKGNILERFSAQQFPDLHSELNLSSLELGDSALYFCASSVATSGYGYTFGSGTRLTVV.

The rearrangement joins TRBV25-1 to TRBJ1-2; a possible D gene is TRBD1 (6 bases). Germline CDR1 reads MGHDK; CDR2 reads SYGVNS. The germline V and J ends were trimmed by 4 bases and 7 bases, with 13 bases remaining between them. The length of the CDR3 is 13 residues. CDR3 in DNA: TGTGCCAGCAGTGTCGGGGGGGCGCGTGGCTACACCTTC. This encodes CASSVGGARGYTF.

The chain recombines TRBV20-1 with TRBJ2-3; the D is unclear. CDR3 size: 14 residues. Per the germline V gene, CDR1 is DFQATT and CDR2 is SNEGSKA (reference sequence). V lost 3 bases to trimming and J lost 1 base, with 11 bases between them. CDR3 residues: CSARHFFGTDTQYF. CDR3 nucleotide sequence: TGCAGTGCTAGGCACTTCTTCGGCACAGATACGCAGTATTTT.

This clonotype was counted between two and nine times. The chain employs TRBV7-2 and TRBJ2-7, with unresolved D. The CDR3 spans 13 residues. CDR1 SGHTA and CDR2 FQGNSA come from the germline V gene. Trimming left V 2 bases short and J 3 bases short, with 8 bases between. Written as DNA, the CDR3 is TGTGCCAGCAGCTTAAACAGCCACTACGAGCAGTACTTC. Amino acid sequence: CASSLNSHYEQYF. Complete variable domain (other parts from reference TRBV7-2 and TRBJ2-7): GAGVSQSPSNKVTEKGKDVELRCDPISGHTALYWYRQSLGQGLEFLIYFQGNSAPDKSGLPSDRFSAERTGGSVSTLTIQRTQQEDSAVYLCASSLNSHYEQYFGPGTRLTVT.

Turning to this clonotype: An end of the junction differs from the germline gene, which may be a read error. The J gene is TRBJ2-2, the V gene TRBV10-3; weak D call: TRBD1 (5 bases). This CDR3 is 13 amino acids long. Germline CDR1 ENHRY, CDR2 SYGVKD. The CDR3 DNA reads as TGCGCCATCAGTGGTCCAGGGCCCCGGGAGCTGTTTTTT. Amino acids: CAISGPGPRELFF.

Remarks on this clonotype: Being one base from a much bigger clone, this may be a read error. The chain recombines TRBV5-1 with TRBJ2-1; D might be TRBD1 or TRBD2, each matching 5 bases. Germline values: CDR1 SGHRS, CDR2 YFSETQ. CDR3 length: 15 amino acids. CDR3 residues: CASSLVGETYDEQFF. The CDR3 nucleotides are TGCGCCAGCAGCTTGGTGGGGGAGACCTACGATGAGCAGTTCTTC.

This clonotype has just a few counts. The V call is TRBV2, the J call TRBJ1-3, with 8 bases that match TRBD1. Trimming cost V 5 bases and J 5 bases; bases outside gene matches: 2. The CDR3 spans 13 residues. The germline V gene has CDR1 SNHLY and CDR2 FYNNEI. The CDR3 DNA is TGTGCCAGCAGTCGGACAGGGCGAAACACCATATATTTT. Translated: CASSRTGRNTIYF.

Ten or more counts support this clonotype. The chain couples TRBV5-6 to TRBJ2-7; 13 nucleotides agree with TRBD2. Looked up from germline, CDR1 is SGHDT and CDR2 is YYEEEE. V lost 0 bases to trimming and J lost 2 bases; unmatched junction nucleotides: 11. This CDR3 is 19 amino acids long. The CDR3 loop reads CASSLDRLAGGPKPYEQYF. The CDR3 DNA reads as TGTGCCAGCAGCTTGGATCGACTAGCGGGGGGACCTAAACCCTACGAGCAGTACTTC.

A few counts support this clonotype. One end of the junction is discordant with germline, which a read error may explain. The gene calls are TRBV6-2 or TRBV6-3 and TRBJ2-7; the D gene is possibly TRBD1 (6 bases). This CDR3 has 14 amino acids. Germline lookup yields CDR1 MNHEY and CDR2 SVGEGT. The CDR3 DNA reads TGTGCCAGCAGTTACGGACAGATTTCCTACGAGCAGTGCTTC. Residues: CASSYGQISYEQCF.

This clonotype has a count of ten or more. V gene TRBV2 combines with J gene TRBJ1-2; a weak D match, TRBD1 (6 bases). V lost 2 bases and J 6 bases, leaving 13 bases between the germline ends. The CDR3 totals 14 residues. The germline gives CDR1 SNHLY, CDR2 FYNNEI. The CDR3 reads CASSELGGGDGYTF. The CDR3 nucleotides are TGTGCCAGCAGTGAACTGGGGGGCGGCGATGGCTACACCTTC.

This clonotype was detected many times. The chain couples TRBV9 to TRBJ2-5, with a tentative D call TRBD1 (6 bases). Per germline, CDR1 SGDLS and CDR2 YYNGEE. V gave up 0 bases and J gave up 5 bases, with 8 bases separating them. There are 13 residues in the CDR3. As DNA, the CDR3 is TGTGCCAGCAGCGTAGACAGGGTGGAGACCCAGTACTTC. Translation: CASSVDRVETQYF.

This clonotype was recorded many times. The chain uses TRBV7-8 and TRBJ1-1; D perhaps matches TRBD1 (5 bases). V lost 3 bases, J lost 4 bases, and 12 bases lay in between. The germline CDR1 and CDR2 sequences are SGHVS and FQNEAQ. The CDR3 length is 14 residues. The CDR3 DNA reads TGTGCCAGCAGCTTGGGGAAGGGGTTCACTGAAGCTTTCTTT. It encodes CASSLGKGFTEAFF.

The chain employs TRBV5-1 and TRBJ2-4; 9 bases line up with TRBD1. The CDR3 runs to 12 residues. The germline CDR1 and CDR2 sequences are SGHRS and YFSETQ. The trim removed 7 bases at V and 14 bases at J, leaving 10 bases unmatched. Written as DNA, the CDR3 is TGCGCCAGCTCAGGAGGGACAGGGTCGAAGTACTTC. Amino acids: CASSGGTGSKYF.

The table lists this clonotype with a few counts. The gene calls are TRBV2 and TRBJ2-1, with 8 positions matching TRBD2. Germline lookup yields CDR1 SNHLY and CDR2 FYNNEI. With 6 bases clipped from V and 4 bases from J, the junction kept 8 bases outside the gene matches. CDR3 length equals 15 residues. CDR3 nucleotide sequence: TGTGCCAGCAGCGAGAGCGGGGGCACTTACAATGAGCAGTTCTTC. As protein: CASSESGGTYNEQFF.

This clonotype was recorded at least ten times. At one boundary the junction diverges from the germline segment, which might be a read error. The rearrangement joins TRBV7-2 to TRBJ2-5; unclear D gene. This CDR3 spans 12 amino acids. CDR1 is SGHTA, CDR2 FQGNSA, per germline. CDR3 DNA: TGTGCCAGCAGCCCAGTCGGAGAGACCCAGTGCTTC. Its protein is CASSPVGETQCF. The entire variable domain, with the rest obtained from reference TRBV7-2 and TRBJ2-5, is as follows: GAGVSQSPSNKVTEKGKDVELRCDPISGHTALYWYRQSLGQGLEFLIYFQGNSAPDKSGLPSDRFSAERTGGSVSTLTIQRTQQEDSAVYLCASSPVGETQCFGPGTRLLVL.

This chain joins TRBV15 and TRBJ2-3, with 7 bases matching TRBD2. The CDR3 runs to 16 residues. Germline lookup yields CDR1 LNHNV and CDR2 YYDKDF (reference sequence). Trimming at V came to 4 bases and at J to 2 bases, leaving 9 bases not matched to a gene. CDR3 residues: CATSISAGVTTDTQYF. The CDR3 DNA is TGTGCCACCAGCATAAGCGCGGGGGTAACCACAGATACGCAGTATTTT.

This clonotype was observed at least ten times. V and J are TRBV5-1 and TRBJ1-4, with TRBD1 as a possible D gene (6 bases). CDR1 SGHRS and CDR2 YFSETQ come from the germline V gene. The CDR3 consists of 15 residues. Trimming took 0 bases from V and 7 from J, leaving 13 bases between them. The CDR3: CASSLAGGRAEKLFF. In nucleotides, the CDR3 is TGCGCCAGCAGCTTGGCTGGGGGCAGGGCTGAAAAACTGTTTTTT. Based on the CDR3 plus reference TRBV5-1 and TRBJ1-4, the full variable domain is KAGVTQTPRYLIKTRGQQVTLSCSPISGHRSVSWYQQTPGQGLQFLFEYFSETQRNKGNFPGRFSGRQFSNSRSEMNVSTLELGDSALYLCASSLAGGRAEKLFFGSGTQLSVL.